One TCR beta chain is described in this entry. This entry belongs to a study of blood T cell repertoires in COVID-19. Turning to the study itself: From the United States, Italy and Spain came samples of acute and convalescent COVID-19. PBMCs, B-cell-depleted T cells, or T cells were the source of the cDNA or gDNA that made up the material.

The germline CDR1 and CDR2 sequences are MNHNY and SVGAGI (reference sequence). The V segment lost 6 bases and the J segment 3 bases; nucleotides outside the gene matches: 8. The length of the CDR3 is 14 residues. In the authors' methods: Reference gene primer amplification gave nucleated cell count estimates. The data were produced by immunoSEQ multiplex PCR, yet TCRdb's version contains in-frame clones alone and is incomplete. V, J and clone size derive from that table, while D and trimming were established from the DNA sequence. The table lists 80,000 or so clones, about three quarters of them singletons.

The chain is built from TRBV6-6 and TRBJ2-7, with 7 bases aligning to TRBD1. The receptor's source is a human donor in a cohort sampled during active COVID-19. Sequencing was carried out using peripheral blood. Here the CDR3 reads CASSHYRGNYEQYF. CDR3 DNA: TGTGCCAGCAGCCACTACAGGGGTAACTACGAGCAGTACTTC.